The next 9 T cell receptor beta chains were all read from a single sample in a study of T cells in pancreatic ductal adenocarcinoma. No neoadjuvant therapy was given to the selected pancreatic ductal adenocarcinoma patients before their surgery. Clones were sequenced by immunoSEQ multiplex PCR, and TCRdb holds only the in-frame ones, with some missing. The sample contains roughly 31,000 clones, more than 80% of which appear only once. The sample taken for sequencing was PBMCs. The receptors here all came from a human donor with pancreatic ductal adenocarcinoma.

The gene calls are TRBV6-5 and TRBJ1-1, with a weak D call TRBD1 (6 bases). Trimming removed 5 bases at V and 1 base at J, with 8 bases between. The length of the CDR3 is 13 residues. The germline V gene encodes CDR1 MNHEY and CDR2 SVGAGI. CDR3 sequence: CASSRGGNTEAFF. The CDR3 DNA reads TGTGCCAGCAGTAGGGGGGGGAACACTGAAGCTTTCTTT.

The rearrangement links TRBV29-1 to TRBJ2-2; 12 nucleotides match TRBD2. CDR3 length equals 14 residues. V lost 7 bases and J lost 5; bases outside the gene matches: 5. Germline loops: CDR1 SQVTM, CDR2 ANQGSEA. The CDR3 is CSARLAGETGELFF. The DNA of the CDR3 is TGCAGCGCCCGACTAGCGGGAGAAACCGGGGAGCTGTTTTTT.

The table lists this clone with a few counts. V is TRBV7-6 and J is TRBJ2-1, with TRBD2 matching over 11 bases. CDR1 and CDR2 from the germline V gene are SGHVS and FNYEAQ. The CDR3 length is 14 residues. V lost 5 bases to trimming and J lost 6 bases; unmatched junction nucleotides: 3. The CDR3 here is CASSLGTSGNEQFF. The CDR3 DNA reads TGTGCCAGCAGCCTCGGGACTAGCGGCAATGAGCAGTTCTTC.

This clone was detected only a few times. The chain links TRBV19 to TRBJ1-1; D unclear. The CDR3 is 15 residues long. Trimming took off 2 bases at V and 4 bases at J, with 14 bases between the two ends. CDR1 is LNHDA, CDR2 SQIVND, per germline (reference sequence). The CDR3 sequence: CASSILRGSGTEAFF. CDR3 DNA: TGTGCCAGTAGTATATTACGGGGTAGTGGCACTGAAGCTTTCTTT.

The count of this clone is one. The CDR3 DNA follows: TGTGCCAGCAGTCGTACCCCCGAGCAGTACTTC. Protein product: CASSRTPEQYF. The chain carries TRBV6-1 and TRBJ2-7; D not certain. Trimming removed 5 bases at V and 6 bases at J, with 8 bases between. This CDR3 has 11 amino acids. Germline values: CDR1 MNHNS, CDR2 SASEGT.

The rearrangement links TRBV5-5 to TRBJ2-7; the D gene could be TRBD1 or TRBD2 (5 bases each). This CDR3 spans 13 amino acids. The ends were cut back, 4 bases at V and 10 bases at J, with 18 bases in the middle. The germline V gene encodes CDR1 SGHKS and CDR2 YYEKEE (reference sequence). The CDR3 DNA sequence: TGTGCCAGCAGCGGGACCTCGCTTGGGGCCCAGTACTTC. Translating gives CASSGTSLGAQYF.

This chain links TRBV5-8 with TRBJ2-7; D possibly corresponds to TRBD1 (6 bases). The V and J ends lost 5 bases and 3 bases respectively, with 18 bases between them. This CDR3 spans 15 amino acids. Germline V lookup: CDR1 SGHTS, CDR2 YDEGEE. This CDR3 reads CASRITGPGRYEQYF. CDR3 sequence (DNA): TGTGCCAGCAGAATAACAGGGCCGGGCCGCTACGAGCAGTACTTC. The variable domain in full, with the rest retrieved from reference TRBV5-8 and TRBJ2-7, is EAGVTQSPTHLIKTRGQQATLRCSPISGHTSVYWYQQALGLGLQFLLWYDEGEERNRGNFPPRFSGRQFPNYSSELNVNALELEDSALYLCASRITGPGRYEQYFGPGTRLTVT.

The chain couples TRBV7-9 to TRBJ2-7; 7 positions agree with TRBD1. CDR1 SEHNR and CDR2 FQNEAQ come from the germline V gene (reference sequence). The CDR3 is 15 residues long. V dropped 1 base and J dropped 0; count of bases not matched to a gene: 3. For the CDR3, the DNA is TGTGCCAGCAGCTTAGAGGGGACAGTCTCCTACGAGCAGTACTTC. This translates into CASSLEGTVSYEQYF.

The rearrangement links TRBV11-2 to TRBJ2-5; D might be TRBD2 (5 bases). Germline CDR1 is SGHAT and CDR2 is FQNNGV. The CDR3 sequence is 14 residues long. V lost 5 bases and J lost 2, with 12 bases in between. The CDR3 coding sequence is TGTGCCAGCAGCGCGGGTCGGGGACAAGAGACCCAGTACTTC. It encodes CASSAGRGQETQYF.